This T cell receptor (beta chain) comes out of a study of T cells in narcolepsy. Study-level findings and limits: Reportedly, autoreactive clonotypes were serially detected in patients' blood but not controls'.

Measured with immunoSEQ multiplex PCR; TCRdb has only the in-frame clones, and not every one. The sample has around 30,000 clones; roughly 73% are singletons. This CDR3 spans 16 amino acids. Germline V gene sequence: CDR1 LNHDA, CDR2 SQIVND (reference sequence). V was trimmed by 9 bases and J by 4 bases, leaving 21 bases between them. As concerns this clone: Its antigen is unidentified.

The rearrangement joins TRBV19 to TRBJ1-4; no definite D call. Sequenced sample: CD45RA- memory CD4+ T cells from PBMCs. The sequence was collected from a human donor with narcolepsy. CDR3 loop: CASEAPQRTYNEKLFF. DNA for the CDR3: TGTGCCAGCGAAGCCCCCCAACGGACCTATAATGAAAAACTGTTTTTT.